The text below deals with one T cell receptor (beta chain). Its antigen is still unknown. No much larger clonotype is one base removed from it; base qualities were not supplied. This record belongs to a study of T cell responses to AZD1222 COVID-19 vaccine (dated by TCRdb to about 2021). About the study as a whole: TCR sequencing was performed for roughly 250 trial participants, of whom about 200 were given two doses of AZD1222 and around 26 were given two doses of MenACWY control vaccine. Trial participants were enrolled by age into 18-55, 56-69 and 70-plus year subgroups, with around 150, 28 and 57 TCR-sequenced participants respectively.

The time point tag for this specimen amounts to: about 28 days (+/-7) after the second vaccine dose. The meaning of the sample's treatment or condition label: meningococcal conjugate vaccine given as trial control. Vaccinee samples were obtained from the UK trials COV001 and COV002, which included a single-blind randomized controlled phase 2/3 trial of AZD1222 (ChAdOx1 nCoV-19) in healthy adults. For TCRbeta chain sequencing, PBMC samples from trial participants were taken at day 0 and at day 28 after the second dose. Results the study describes overall, beyond this receptor: Only six AZD1222 recipients were SARS-CoV-2 seropositive at baseline, limiting conclusions about previously exposed vaccinees. CD4 TCRs associated with the vaccine covered the entire spike protein, and the dominant responses were in regions 160-218 and 743-854. In the small 56-69-year group, the increase in depth fell short of significance, most likely because of low power. Spike-specific TCR breadth and depth rose significantly after two AZD1222 doses compared with day 0 and with MenACWY recipients. Because no day 14 peak-response samples were available, the repertoires could be characterized only after the peak T cell response. Most participants were white British and females outnumbered males, and the authors suggested that clonal diversity may have been underestimated. Reportedly, almost half of the unique spike-specific TCRs recognized epitopes lying outside the regions that are mutated in the B.1.351 and B.1.1.7 variants.

The CDR3 regions of human TCRbeta chains were analyzed by immunosequencing. The study's processing was this. Repertoire TCRs were matched against a reference library of SARS-CoV-2-specific TCRs generated with the MIRA antigen-specificity platform. Breadth was defined as the fraction of unique TCRs that were SARS-CoV-2-associated, and depth was defined as the fraction of total T cells that were SARS-CoV-2-associated. Using the MIRA data, each spike-specific TCR was mapped to the spike region that the TCR reacts to and placed in a CD4 or CD8 class. Log10-transformed breadth and depth values were compared by one-way ANOVA with Sidak's multiple comparisons tests. TCRdb limited this immuneACCESS table to in-frame rearrangements with V and J called. A share of clones is missing; checked studies link under half to unresolved V genes, and the rest is unexplained. The D gene and trimming were derived from the DNA, and the V and J assignments and clone size from that table. This sample comprises fewer than 200,000 clones, 85% to 95% of them detected only once. The ten largest clones represent 3.6% of the sample.

There are 15 amino acids in the CDR3, from cysteine to phenylalanine inclusive. Solely the CDR3 DNA is kept, with 45 bases framed from the first base. Cut back by 2 bases and 1 base, the V and J ends lie 12 bases apart. The germline V gene encodes CDR1 SGHVS and CDR2 FQNEAQ. The source of this sequence is an adult who received the MenACWY meningococcal vaccine as a control. The chain uses TRBV7-8 and TRBJ2-7; the D gene is tentatively TRBD1 or TRBD2, each matching 6 bases. Sample: peripheral blood, taken 28 days after the second dose of the MenACWY control vaccine. CDR3 reads: CASSLRGDLSYEQYF. The nucleotide sequence is TGTGCCAGCAGCTTAAGGGGGGACTTATCCTACGAGCAGTACTTC.